These 21 T cell receptor beta chains were all obtained from the same sample, sequenced in a study of response to subunit inactivated influenza vaccine. TCRdb re-analysed the RT-PCR reads in MiXCR, keeping a single row per CDR3 protein. The sample yields 500,000 to 750,000 distinct CDR3 sequences, 13% to 15% seen once. The specimen comprised PBMCs from blood, sampled 11 to 12 days after vaccination. The receptors shown here come from a man over 45 who received an inactivated influenza vaccine.

This clonotype was observed a handful of times. The V and J genes are TRBV4-3 and TRBJ1-1; weak D call: TRBD1 (5 bases). Trimming removed 4 bases at V and 4 bases at J, with 16 bases between. The CDR3 is 15 residues long. Germline assignment: CDR1 LGHNA and CDR2 YSLEER. CDR3 residues: CASSPDTGGGTEAFF. In DNA form, the CDR3 reads TGCGCCAGCAGCCCAGACACGGGGGGGGGCACTGAAGCTTTCTTT.

The sample holds a few counts of this clonotype. This chain joins TRBV5-1 and TRBJ2-1, with D maybe TRBD2 (6 bases). Germline assignment: CDR1 SGHRS and CDR2 YFSETQ. V lost 3 bases and J lost 2, with 15 bases in between. The CDR3 is 16 residues long. The CDR3 loop reads CASSSPFRGTYNEQFF. The CDR3 coding sequence is TGCGCCAGCAGCTCCCCGTTTCGCGGGACCTACAATGAGCAGTTCTTC.

This chain connects TRBV11-2 to TRBJ2-7, with TRBD1 matching 7 bases. CDR1 and CDR2 (germline): SGHAT, FQNNGV. V gave up 3 bases and J gave up 6 bases; unmatched junction bases: 11. This CDR3 has 15 residues. The CDR3 DNA sequence: TGTGCCAGCAGCTTCGTGACAGGGAGTTCCACCGAGCAGTACTTC. Translating it yields CASSFVTGSSTEQYF. Full variable domain (remainder filled in from reference TRBV11-2 and TRBJ2-7): EAGVAQSPRYKIIEKRQSVAFWCNPISGHATLYWYQQILGQGPKLLIQFQNNGVVDDSQLPKDRFSAERLKGVDSTLKIQPAKLEDSAVYLCASSFVTGSSTEQYFGPGTRLTVT.

This clonotype has more than one count but fewer than ten. J is TRBJ2-6 and V is TRBV7-8; 12 bases are a match to TRBD2. Germline assignment: CDR1 SGHVS and CDR2 FQNEAQ. The V gene end was trimmed by 2 bases and the J gene end by 0 bases; junction bases not matched to a gene: 2. This CDR3 has 18 residues. CDR3 nucleotides: TGTGCCAGCAGCTTACAGACTAGCGGGGGCTCTGGGGCCAACGTCCTGACTTTC. This codes for CASSLQTSGGSGANVLTF.

This chain connects TRBV20-1 to TRBJ1-4, with D possibly TRBD1 on 5 matching bases. The CDR3 runs 14 residues. V was clipped by 6 bases and J by 4 bases, with 15 bases between them. Germline V lookup: CDR1 DFQATT, CDR2 SNEGSKA (reference sequence). CDR3 sequence (DNA): TGCAGTGCCATCGGATGGGGACTTAATGAAAAACTGTTTTTT. This encodes CSAIGWGLNEKLFF.

This clonotype was picked up many times. V gene TRBV20-1 combines with J gene TRBJ2-2; D might be TRBD1 (5 bases). CDR3 size: 14 residues. Germline CDR1 DFQATT, CDR2 SNEGSKA (reference sequence). V was cut by 6 bases and J by 1 base, with 12 bases left in between. The CDR3 loop is CSAPGRLNTGELFF. The CDR3 nucleotides are TGCAGTGCACCAGGGCGGTTGAACACCGGGGAGCTGTTTTTT.

The chain has TRBV7-9 and TRBJ2-1; 9 bases align to TRBD2. The CDR3 sequence is 16 residues long. Germline V gives CDR1 SEHNR, CDR2 FQNEAQ (reference sequence). The junction had 8 bases not matched to a gene; V was cut back by 0 bases and J by 8 bases. CDR3 sequence reads: CASSLAPKSSGDEQFF. The CDR3, as DNA: TGTGCCAGCAGCTTAGCGCCCAAGTCTAGCGGGGATGAGCAGTTCTTC. Based on the CDR3 plus reference TRBV7-9 and TRBJ2-1, the full variable domain is DTGVSQNPRHKITKRGQNVTFRCDPISEHNRLYWYRQTLGQGPEFLTYFQNEAQLEKSRLLSDRFSAERPKGSFSTLEIQRTEQGDSAMYLCASSLAPKSSGDEQFFGPGTRLTVL.

The chain couples TRBV6-5 to TRBJ2-1, with TRBD2 matching 7 bases. Germline assignment: CDR1 MNHEY and CDR2 SVGAGI. CDR3 length: 15 residues. Trimming cost V 0 bases and J 5 bases; bases outside gene matches: 4. The CDR3 loop is CASSYSLAIDNEQFF. The CDR3 nucleotides are TGTGCCAGCAGTTACTCACTAGCGATAGACAATGAGCAGTTCTTC.

The chain recombines TRBV24-1 with TRBJ1-5, with unresolved D. Germline CDR1 and CDR2: KGHDR and SFDVKD. There are 16 residues in the CDR3. V was pared by 9 bases and J by 3 bases, with 20 bases between. CDR3 DNA: TGTGCCACCGCACCGGCGAGGTGGACGGACAATCAGCCCCAGCATTTT. It specifies CATAPARWTDNQPQHF.

This clonotype was detected only a few times. At one end the junction does not follow the germline gene, possibly because of a read error. This chain uses TRBV12-3 or TRBV12-4 with TRBJ2-1, with TRBD1 identical over 9 bases. This CDR3 has 14 residues. The CDR3 spells CASRLGQGSDEQFF. The CDR3 DNA is TGTGCCAGCAGATTAGGACAGGGGTCGGATGAGCAGTTCTTC.

This clonotype was found a few times. The J gene is TRBJ2-1, the V gene TRBV14; 12 bases align to TRBD2. CDR3 length: 16 amino acids. Germline CDR1 is SGHDN and CDR2 is FVKESK. J lost 8 bases, V lost 1 base, and 6 bases had no gene match. The CDR3 reads CASSQVLAGGFYEQFF. The CDR3 nucleotides read TGTGCCAGCAGCCAAGTTCTAGCGGGGGGGTTCTATGAGCAGTTCTTC.

This clonotype came up many times. Germline and junction disagree at one end, which may indicate a read error. The rearrangement uses TRBV5-1 and TRBJ1-1, with D maybe TRBD1 (5 bases). The CDR3 spans 14 residues. CDR1 and CDR2 (germline): SGHRS, YFSETQ. CDR3 residues: CASSLGRVNTEAFF. The DNA for the CDR3 is TGTGCCAGCAGCTTGGGACGAGTGAACACTGAAGCTTTCTTT. The full variable domain, with the rest looked up from reference TRBV5-1 and TRBJ1-1, is KAGVTQTPRYLIKTRGQQVTLSCSPISGHRSVSWYQQTPGQGLQFLFEYFSETQRNKGNFPGRFSGRQFSNSRSEMNVSTLELGDSALYLCASSLGRVNTEAFFGQGTRLTVV.

This clonotype was observed a single time. The gene calls are TRBV6-9 and TRBJ1-1; 11 nucleotides agree with TRBD1. The CDR3 consists of 17 residues. CDR1 and CDR2 (germline): MNHGY, SVAAGI. J lost 6 bases, V lost 5 bases, and 14 bases had no gene match. CDR3 protein: CASSQIWTGGPNPEAFF. The CDR3 DNA reads TGTGCCAGCAGTCAGATATGGACAGGGGGCCCAAATCCTGAAGCTTTCTTT.

This clonotype was recorded a few times. The genes are TRBV7-2 and TRBJ2-3; D might be TRBD2 (6 bases). V shed 0 bases and J shed 0 bases, with 13 bases lying between them. The CDR3 extends over 17 amino acids. Per germline, CDR1 SGHTA and CDR2 FQGNSA. The CDR3 nucleotides are TGTGCCAGCAGCTTAGCGGGCGGGGTCCCGAGCACAGATACGCAGTATTTT. Its translation: CASSLAGGVPSTDTQYF. Full variable domain (missing parts from reference TRBV7-2 and TRBJ2-3): GAGVSQSPSNKVTEKGKDVELRCDPISGHTALYWYRQSLGQGLEFLIYFQGNSAPDKSGLPSDRFSAERTGGSVSTLTIQRTQQEDSAVYLCASSLAGGVPSTDTQYFGPGTRLTVL.

The chain's CDR3 is CASEARMDNEQFF. The CDR3 DNA reads TGTGCCAGCGAGGCTAGAATGGACAATGAGCAGTTCTTC. The chain carries TRBV5-6 and TRBJ2-1; D gene uncertain. CDR3 length: 13 residues. Germline CDR1 and CDR2: SGHDT and YYEEEE. V was trimmed by 7 bases and J by 5 bases, leaving 13 bases between them.

This clonotype came up a few times. The chain employs TRBV15 and TRBJ2-7, with D uncertain. Between the trimmed V and J ends, which lost 0 bases and 4 bases, there was a span of 7 bases. The CDR3 has 13 residues. Germline CDR1 and CDR2: LNHNV and YYDKDF (reference sequence). The CDR3 sequence: CATSRDKQYEQYF. Written as DNA, the CDR3 is TGTGCCACCAGCAGAGATAAGCAATACGAGCAGTACTTC. Full variable domain (outside the CDR3, taken from reference TRBV15 and TRBJ2-7): DAMVIQNPRYQVTQFGKPVTLSCSQTLNHNVMYWYQQKSSQAPKLLFHYYDKDFNNEADTPDNFQSRRPNTSFCFLDIRSPGLGDTAMYLCATSRDKQYEQYFGPGTRLTVT.

There are a few counts of this clonotype. V is TRBV20-1 and J is TRBJ1-1; no firm D call. CDR3 length equals 11 residues. V lost 3 bases to trimming and J lost 11 bases, with 13 bases between them. CDR1 is DFQATT, CDR2 SNEGSKA, per germline (reference sequence). The CDR3 bases are TGCAGTGCTAGGCCCACGGACTGGGCTTTCTTT. Translation gives CSARPTDWAFF.

V and J are TRBV20-1 and TRBJ1-6; 7 positions match TRBD1. The CDR3 sequence is 17 residues long. Germline CDR1 reads DFQATT; CDR2 reads SNEGSKA (reference sequence). The V and J ends lost 6 bases and 6 bases, in that order; junction bases with no gene match: 17. The CDR3 is CSARDRSNSFFNSPLHF. The CDR3 DNA reads as TGCAGTGCCCGGGACAGATCAAATTCCTTCTTTAATTCACCCCTCCACTTT.

This clonotype has more than one count but fewer than ten. V is TRBV11-2 and J is TRBJ2-2; 9 nucleotides line up with TRBD2. The CDR3 totals 18 residues. Germline V gene lookup returns CDR1 SGHAT and CDR2 FQNNGV. Trimming cost V 1 base and J 0 bases; bases outside gene matches: 6. CDR3 nucleotide sequence: TGTGCCAGCAGCTTAGTGGTACTAGCGGGCTCGAACACCGGGGAGCTGTTTTTT. Encoded protein: CASSLVVLAGSNTGELFF.

This sequence joins TRBV7-2 and TRBJ2-2; TRBD1 matches at 10 bases. After removal of 5 bases from V and 5 bases from J, the junction contained 8 bases not matched to a gene. Per germline, CDR1 SGHTA and CDR2 FQGNSA. The CDR3 runs 16 residues. The CDR3, as DNA: TGTGCCAGCAGCCGACAGGGGGCTTTGAGAACCGGGGAGCTGTTTTTT. This sequence encodes CASSRQGALRTGELFF.

The table lists this clonotype with a few counts. This chain connects TRBV15 to TRBJ2-3, with 8 bases lining up with TRBD2. Trimming took 3 bases from V and 5 from J; bases not matched to a gene: 10. The CDR3 length is 16 residues. Germline V gene lookup returns CDR1 LNHNV and CDR2 YYDKDF (reference sequence). CDR3 sequence (DNA): TGTGCCACCAGCAGCCCCTTTCGGGAGGGCATAGATACGCAGTATTTT. Translating gives CATSSPFREGIDTQYF.